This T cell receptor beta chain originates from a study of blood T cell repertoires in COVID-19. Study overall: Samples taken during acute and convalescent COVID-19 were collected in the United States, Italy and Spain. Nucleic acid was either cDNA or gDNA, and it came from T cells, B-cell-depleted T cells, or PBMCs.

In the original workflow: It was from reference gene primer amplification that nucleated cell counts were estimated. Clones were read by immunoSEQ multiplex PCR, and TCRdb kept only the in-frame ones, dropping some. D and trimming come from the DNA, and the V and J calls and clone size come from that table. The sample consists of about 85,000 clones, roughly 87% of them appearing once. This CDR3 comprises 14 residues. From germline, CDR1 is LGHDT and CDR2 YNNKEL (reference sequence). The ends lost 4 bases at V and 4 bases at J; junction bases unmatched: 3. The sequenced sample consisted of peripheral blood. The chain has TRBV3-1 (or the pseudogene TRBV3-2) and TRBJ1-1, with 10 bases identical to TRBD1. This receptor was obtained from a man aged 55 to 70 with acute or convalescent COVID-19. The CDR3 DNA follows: TGTGCCAGCAGCCCCCGGGACAGGGGCACTGAAGCTTTCTTT. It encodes CASSPRDRGTEAFF.